This is a list of T cell receptor beta chains from one sample in a study of cytomegalovirus exposure and HLA in healthy donors. Assay used: immunoSEQ multiplex PCR; TCRdb lists only in-frame clones, some missing. The profile shows under 250,000 clones, around three quarters of them singletons. Sample: PBMCs. The receptors shown here come from a man younger than 45 in good health and CMV-seronegative. The CDR3 runs from the conserved cysteine through the conserved F or W. The D gene is left open where the match is weak. Clone size is shown for a subset of rows, as once, few, many or a class of expanded clone.

d_gene: -; len: 15; v_gene: TRBV27; abundance: -; j_gene: TRBJ2-3; CDR3aa: CASSLFSGGTDTQYF; CDR3nt: TGTGCCAGCAGTTTATTTAGCGGAGGCACAGATACGCAGTATTTT
d_gene: -; len: 15; v_gene: TRBV12-1; abundance: -; j_gene: TRBJ2-7; CDR3aa: CASSPLALLSYEQYF; CDR3nt: TGTGCCAGCAGCCCTCTAGCGCTCTTATCCTACGAGCAGTACTTC
d_gene: -; len: 15; v_gene: TRBV13; abundance: once; j_gene: TRBJ2-7; CDR3aa: CASSRLFGVRYEQYF; CDR3nt: TGTGCCAGCAGCCGACTTTTCGGGGTTCGATACGAGCAGTACTTC
d_gene: -; len: 12; v_gene: TRBV7-3; abundance: -; j_gene: TRBJ2-1; CDR3aa: CASSSTGNEQFF; CDR3nt: TGTGCCAGCAGCTCGACTGGCAATGAGCAGTTCTTC
d_gene: TRBD2; len: 17; v_gene: TRBV11-3; abundance: few; j_gene: TRBJ2-2; CDR3aa: CASSLGAQLATTGELFF; CDR3nt: TGTGCCAGCAGCTTAGGTGCCCAACTAGCGACAACCGGGGAGCTGTTTTTT
d_gene: TRBD2; len: 14; v_gene: TRBV5-1; abundance: -; j_gene: TRBJ2-5; CDR3aa: CASSIAGGRETQYF; CDR3nt: TGCGCCAGCAGTATTGCGGGAGGAAGAGAGACCCAGTACTTC
d_gene: -; len: 17; v_gene: TRBV7-8; abundance: -; j_gene: TRBJ2-7; CDR3aa: CASSLAGRTRYSYEQYF; CDR3nt: TGTGCCAGCAGCTTAGCCGGACGTACTAGGTATTCCTACGAGCAGTACTTC
d_gene: -; len: 14; v_gene: TRBV7-9; abundance: many; j_gene: TRBJ1-3; CDR3aa: CASRSGSSGNTIYF; CDR3nt: TGTGCCAGCAGAAGCGGGAGCTCTGGAAACACCATATATTTT
d_gene: TRBD1; len: 15; v_gene: TRBV4-1; abundance: once; j_gene: TRBJ1-2; CDR3aa: CASSQPDRGTGGYTF; CDR3nt: TGCGCCAGCAGCCAACCCGACAGGGGCACGGGGGGCTACACCTTC
d_gene: TRBD2; len: 17; v_gene: TRBV5-1; abundance: -; j_gene: TRBJ2-7; CDR3aa: CASSLGLAVPLKGEQYF; CDR3nt: TGCGCCAGCAGCTTAGGACTAGCGGTCCCGTTAAAGGGGGAGCAGTACTTC
d_gene: TRBD1; len: 13; v_gene: TRBV2; abundance: once; j_gene: TRBJ1-1; CDR3aa: CASSKTGDTEAFF; CDR3nt: TGTGCCAGCAGTAAAACAGGGGACACTGAAGCTTTCTTT
d_gene: TRBD1; len: 15; v_gene: TRBV7-3; abundance: -; j_gene: TRBJ2-3; CDR3aa: CASSLDRGRTDTQYF; CDR3nt: TGTGCCAGCAGCCTCGACAGGGGGCGCACAGATACGCAGTATTTT
d_gene: -; len: 14; v_gene: TRBV6-5; abundance: -; j_gene: TRBJ1-5; CDR3aa: CASGLPRSNQPQHF; CDR3nt: TGTGCCAGCGGACTCCCTCGGAGCAATCAGCCCCAGCATTTT
d_gene: TRBD2; len: 14; v_gene: TRBV28; abundance: -; j_gene: TRBJ2-7; CDR3aa: CASSLVAGVYEQYF; CDR3nt: TGTGCCAGCAGTTTGGTCGCGGGAGTCTACGAGCAGTACTTC
d_gene: -; len: 13; v_gene: TRBV29-1; abundance: -; j_gene: TRBJ1-1; CDR3aa: CSVEDGPITEAFF; CDR3nt: TGCAGCGTTGAAGATGGGCCAATCACTGAAGCTTTCTTT
d_gene: -; len: 11; v_gene: TRBV29-1; abundance: -; j_gene: TRBJ2-7; CDR3aa: CSVRDSGEQYF; CDR3nt: TGCAGCGTGCGGGACTCAGGCGAGCAGTACTTC
d_gene: -; len: 17; v_gene: TRBV7-2; abundance: once; j_gene: TRBJ1-2; CDR3aa: CASSTPWERGLGYGYTF; CDR3nt: TGTGCCAGCAGCACACCTTGGGAAAGGGGGTTGGGCTATGGCTACACCTTC
d_gene: -; len: 17; v_gene: TRBV28; abundance: few; j_gene: TRBJ1-6; CDR3aa: CASSLSQGSSYNSPLHF; CDR3nt: TGTGCCAGCAGTTTATCGCAGGGGAGCTCCTATAATTCACCCCTCCACTTT
d_gene: -; len: 13; v_gene: TRBV5-1; abundance: -; j_gene: TRBJ2-3; CDR3aa: CASSFKPTDTQYF; CDR3nt: TGCGCCAGCAGCTTTAAGCCCACAGATACGCAGTATTTT
d_gene: TRBD2; len: 17; v_gene: TRBV5-4; abundance: few; j_gene: TRBJ2-7; CDR3aa: CASSEGTSGRSSYEQYF; CDR3nt: TGTGCCAGCAGCGAAGGGACTAGCGGGAGGAGCTCCTACGAGCAGTACTTC
d_gene: -; len: 14; v_gene: TRBV6-1; abundance: once; j_gene: TRBJ1-1; CDR3aa: CAAIGGFGETEAFF; CDR3nt: TGTGCCGCAATTGGGGGGTTTGGAGAAACTGAAGCTTTCTTT
d_gene: TRBD1; len: 16; v_gene: TRBV7-9; abundance: -; j_gene: TRBJ1-2; CDR3aa: CASLLQGEILSYGYTF; CDR3nt: TGTGCCAGCCTACTACAGGGGGAAATCCTTTCCTATGGCTACACCTTC
d_gene: -; len: 14; v_gene: TRBV14; abundance: -; j_gene: TRBJ2-1; CDR3aa: CASSPAYSYNEQFF; CDR3nt: TGTGCCAGCAGCCCTGCGTATTCCTACAATGAGCAGTTCTTC
d_gene: TRBD1; len: 15; v_gene: TRBV6-5; abundance: -; j_gene: TRBJ1-4; CDR3aa: CASSKGTAANEKLFF; CDR3nt: TGTGCCAGCAGTAAAGGGACAGCAGCTAATGAAAAACTGTTTTTT
d_gene: TRBD2; len: 16; v_gene: TRBV4-1; abundance: -; j_gene: TRBJ2-7; CDR3aa: CASSQAGTSGSGEQYF; CDR3nt: TGCGCCAGCAGCCAGGCCGGGACTAGCGGGAGTGGCGAGCAGTACTTC
d_gene: TRBD2; len: 16; v_gene: TRBV7-7; abundance: -; j_gene: TRBJ2-1; CDR3aa: CASSLALGGSYNEQFF; CDR3nt: TGTGCTAGCAGCTTAGCGCTGGGAGGGTCCTACAATGAGCAGTTCTTC
d_gene: -; len: 16; v_gene: TRBV19; abundance: -; j_gene: TRBJ2-7; CDR3aa: CASSIDQASLPYEQYF; CDR3nt: TGTGCCAGTAGTATAGATCAAGCAAGCCTCCCCTACGAGCAGTACTTC
d_gene: TRBD1; len: 15; v_gene: TRBV27; abundance: few; j_gene: TRBJ1-1; CDR3aa: CASSPWDRVNTEAFF; CDR3nt: TGTGCCAGCAGTCCATGGGACAGGGTGAACACTGAAGCTTTCTTT
d_gene: TRBD1; len: 13; v_gene: TRBV10-3; abundance: -; j_gene: TRBJ2-1; CDR3aa: CAISRDRGNEQFF; CDR3nt: TGTGCCATCAGCCGGGACAGGGGCAATGAGCAGTTCTTC
d_gene: -; len: 17; v_gene: TRBV4-1; abundance: -; j_gene: TRBJ1-1; CDR3aa: CASSQDIGGRTDTEAFF; CDR3nt: TGCGCCAGCAGCCAAGACATCGGGGGGCGGACGGACACTGAAGCTTTCTTT
d_gene: -; len: 14; v_gene: TRBV28; abundance: -; j_gene: TRBJ1-5; CDR3aa: CASSFVGFGQPQHF; CDR3nt: TGTGCCAGCAGTTTCGTCGGGTTTGGTCAGCCCCAGCATTTT
d_gene: -; len: 11; v_gene: TRBV5-1; abundance: -; j_gene: TRBJ1-5; CDR3aa: CAIGGNQPQHF; CDR3nt: TGCGCCATCGGGGGGAATCAGCCCCAGCATTTT
d_gene: TRBD2; len: 15; v_gene: TRBV6-5; abundance: -; j_gene: TRBJ2-1; CDR3aa: CASMILAGSGNEQFF; CDR3nt: TGTGCCAGCATGATACTAGCGGGGTCGGGGAATGAGCAGTTCTTC
d_gene: TRBD1; len: 18; v_gene: TRBV5-1; abundance: -; j_gene: TRBJ1-1; CDR3aa: CASSFAGTGENVLTEAFF; CDR3nt: TGTGCCAGCAGCTTCGCCGGGACAGGGGAAAATGTTCTGACTGAAGCTTTCTTT
d_gene: TRBD1; len: 15; v_gene: TRBV9; abundance: -; j_gene: TRBJ2-3; CDR3aa: CASSPLGGSTDTQYF; CDR3nt: TGTGCCAGCAGCCCTTTAGGGGGCTCGACAGATACGCAGTATTTT
d_gene: -; len: 11; v_gene: TRBV10-2; abundance: once; j_gene: TRBJ2-5; CDR3aa: CASSAGETQYF; CDR3nt: TGCGCCAGCAGTGCAGGCGAGACCCAGTACTTC
d_gene: -; len: 16; v_gene: TRBV13; abundance: -; j_gene: TRBJ2-1; CDR3aa: CASSTLTGVSYNEQFF; CDR3nt: TGTGCCAGCAGCACCCTGACAGGAGTCTCCTACAATGAGCAGTTCTTC
d_gene: TRBD2; len: 17; v_gene: TRBV14; abundance: -; j_gene: TRBJ2-2; CDR3aa: CASSQGTSGTYTGELFF; CDR3nt: TGTGCCAGCAGCCAAGGGACTAGCGGGACCTACACCGGGGAGCTGTTTTTT
d_gene: -; len: 17; v_gene: TRBV2; abundance: -; j_gene: TRBJ1-3; CDR3aa: CASSEGAPGTSGNTIYF; CDR3nt: TGTGCCAGCAGTGAAGGGGCCCCCGGGACATCTGGAAACACCATATATTTT
d_gene: -; len: 14; v_gene: TRBV2; abundance: -; j_gene: TRBJ1-1; CDR3aa: CASTRGLVNTEAFF; CDR3nt: TGTGCCAGCACCAGGGGTTTGGTGAACACTGAAGCTTTCTTT
d_gene: TRBD2; len: 15; v_gene: TRBV28; abundance: -; j_gene: TRBJ2-7; CDR3aa: CASSGGGTSVYEQYF; CDR3nt: TGTGCCAGCAGTGGGGGAGGGACTAGCGTCTACGAGCAGTACTTC
d_gene: -; len: 16; v_gene: TRBV1; abundance: -; j_gene: TRBJ1-2; CDR3aa: CTSSPRSGHSNYGYTF; CDR3nt: TGCACCAGCAGCCCAAGATCAGGACATAGTAACTATGGCTACACCTTC